The rows below give T cell receptor beta chains drawn from one sample of a study of T cells after yellow fever vaccination. TCRdb called the 5' RACE reads again in MiXCR, with one record for every CDR3 protein. The sample consists of 610,000 or so distinct CDR3 sequences, 9% to 15% of them appearing once. The starting material was PBMCs, obtained on the day of the yellow fever booster vaccination. These receptors were taken from a man between 25 and 39 years old who received the YFV17D yellow fever vaccine. The CDR3 runs from the conserved cysteine through the conserved F or W. For some rows the clone size is stated as once, few or many, or as a class when expanded; others skip it.

few TRBV10-3 CAISGTSSYNEQFF
few TRBV7-2 CASSLAGLPGGETQYF
many TRBV4-1 CASSQEIAGGHEQYF
few TRBV11-1 CASSSDISDTGELFF
few TRBV20-1 CSARLTGSETQYF
NA TRBV6-2/TRBV6-3 CASSYLLAGGIEQFF
NA TRBV7-2 CASKPRTSGYNEQFF
once TRBV24-1 CATSDWDRVGVEETQYF
few TRBV2 CASMTASVYNEQFF
NA TRBV7-2 CASSIVAGQEYYEQYF